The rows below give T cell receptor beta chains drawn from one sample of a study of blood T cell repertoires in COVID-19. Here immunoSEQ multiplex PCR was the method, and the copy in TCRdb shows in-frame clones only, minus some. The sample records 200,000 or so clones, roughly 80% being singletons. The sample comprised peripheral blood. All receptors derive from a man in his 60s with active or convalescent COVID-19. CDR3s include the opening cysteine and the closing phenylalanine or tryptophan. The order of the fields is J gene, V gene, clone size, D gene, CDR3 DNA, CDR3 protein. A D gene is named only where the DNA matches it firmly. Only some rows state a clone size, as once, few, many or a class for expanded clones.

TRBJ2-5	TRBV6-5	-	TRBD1	TGTGCCAGCAGGCTCGACAGGGGTGGAGAGACCCAGTACTTC	CASRLDRGGETQYF
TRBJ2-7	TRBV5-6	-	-	TGTGCCAGCAGCTTGTTCCCAGGGCACGGGGAGCAGTACTTC	CASSLFPGHGEQYF
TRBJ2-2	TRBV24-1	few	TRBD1	TGTGCCACCAGTGATCACAGGGGTAGTAAGACCGGGGAGCTGTTTTTT	CATSDHRGSKTGELFF
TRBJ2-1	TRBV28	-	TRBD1	TGTGCCAGCAGTCTCCCCAGGGGGAATTACAATGAGCAGTTCTTC	CASSLPRGNYNEQFF
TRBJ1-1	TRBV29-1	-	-	TGCAGCGTCACGTTAGGTGGGCCGAGCACTGAAGCTTTCTTT	CSVTLGGPSTEAFF
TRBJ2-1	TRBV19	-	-	TGTGCCGCCTCGGCGGCTAACTCCCTTGTCTACAATGAGCAGTTCTTC	CAASAANSLVYNEQFF
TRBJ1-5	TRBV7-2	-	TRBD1	TGTGCCAGCAGCTCTACAGGGGGTAGTAGCAATCAGCCCCAGCATTTT	CASSSTGGSSNQPQHF
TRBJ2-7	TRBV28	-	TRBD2	TGTGCCAGCAGTTTAGGAAGCGGGAGGGCCGGGCAGTACTTC	CASSLGSGRAGQYF
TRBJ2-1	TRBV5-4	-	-	TGTGCCAGCAGCTTGTTCCAGGGAATCCGCAATGAGCAGTTCTTC	CASSLFQGIRNEQFF
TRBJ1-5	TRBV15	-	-	TGTGCCACCGCACAGGACAATCAGCCCCAGCATTTT	CATAQDNQPQHF
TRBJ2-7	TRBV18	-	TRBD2	TGTGCCAGCTCACCCCGGGAAGCGGGAGGTAGCTACGAGCAGTACTTC	CASSPREAGGSYEQYF
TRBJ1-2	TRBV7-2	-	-	TGTGCCAGCAGCCCCTACAGAGATGGCTACACCTTC	CASSPYRDGYTF
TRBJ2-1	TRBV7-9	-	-	TGTGCCAGCAGGCCTACCTTAAGCGATTACAATGAGCAGTTCTTC	CASRPTLSDYNEQFF
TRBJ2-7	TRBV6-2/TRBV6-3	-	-	TGTGCCAGCAGTTCCCCTCCCCGACAGGACTCCTACGAGCAGTACTTC	CASSSPPRQDSYEQYF
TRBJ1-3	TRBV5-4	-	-	TGTGCCAGCAGCTTGGCGGCTGGAAACACCATATATTTT	CASSLAAGNTIYF
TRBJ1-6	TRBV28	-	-	TGTGCCAGCAGTCCCCCCGGACAGTATAATTCACCCCTCCACTTT	CASSPPGQYNSPLHF
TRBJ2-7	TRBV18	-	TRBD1	TGTGCCAGCTCACCCTCCGGGACAGGGGTTTACGAGCAGTACTTC	CASSPSGTGVYEQYF
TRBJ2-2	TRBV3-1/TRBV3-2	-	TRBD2	TGTGCCAGCAGCCAAGGCCTAGCGGGAGGAACGGGCACCGGGGAGCTGTTTTTT	CASSQGLAGGTGTGELFF
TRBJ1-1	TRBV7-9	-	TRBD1	TGTGCCAGCAGCGGGACAGGGGTGGGTGAAGCTTTCTTT	CASSGTGVGEAFF
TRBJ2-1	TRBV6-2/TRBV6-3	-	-	TGTGCCAGCAGTCTCCGCGCCTACTCCTACAATGAGCAGTTCTTC	CASSLRAYSYNEQFF
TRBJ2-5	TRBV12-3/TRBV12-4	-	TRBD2	TGTGCCAGCAGTCTACTAGCGTCAGAGACCCAGTACTTC	CASSLLASETQYF
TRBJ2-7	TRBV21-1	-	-	TGTGCCAGCAGAAGGACAAGGTTTGCCTACGAGCAGTACTTC	CASRRTRFAYEQYF
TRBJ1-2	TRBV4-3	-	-	TGCGCCAGCAGCCCTGCGTGGGGGGGCCATGGCTACACCTTC	CASSPAWGGHGYTF